This TCR beta chain originates from a study of siplizumab effects on memory and regulatory T cells. Assays examined about 10^5 TCR templates per sample. TCRdb's table, derived via immunoSEQ multiplex PCR, lists solely in-frame clones and lacks some. The sample contains about 72,000 clones, about 90% of which appear only once. Trimming shortened V by 4 bases and J by 4 bases, and 17 bases separated the two germline ends. In germline, CDR1 is MDHEN, CDR2 SYDVKM. CDR3 length equals 16 residues. The V call is TRBV28, the J call TRBJ1-5; D might be TRBD1 (5 bases). This TCR was sampled from a human donor in good health. The sample was CD8+ T cells sorted from blood. CDR3 region: CASSYPREEANQPQHF. The DNA for the CDR3 is TGTGCCAGCAGTTACCCCAGGGAGGAGGCGAATCAGCCCCAGCATTTT.